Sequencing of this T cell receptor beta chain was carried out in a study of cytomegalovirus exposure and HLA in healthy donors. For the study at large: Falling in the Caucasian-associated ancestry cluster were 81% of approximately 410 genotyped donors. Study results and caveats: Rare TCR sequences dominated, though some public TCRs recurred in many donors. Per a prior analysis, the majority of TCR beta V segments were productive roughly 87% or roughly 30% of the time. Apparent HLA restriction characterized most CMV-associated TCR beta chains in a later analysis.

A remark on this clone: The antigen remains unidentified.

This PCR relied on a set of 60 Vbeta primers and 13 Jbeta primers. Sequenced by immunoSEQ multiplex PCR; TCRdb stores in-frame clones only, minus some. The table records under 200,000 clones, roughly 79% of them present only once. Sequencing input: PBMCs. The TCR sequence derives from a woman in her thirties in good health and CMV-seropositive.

The CDR3 region has the DNA TGTGCCAGCTCACGAGGGACTGATGAAAAACTGTTTTTT. Protein: CASSRGTDEKLFF. V usage is TRBV18 and J usage is TRBJ1-4; D is perhaps TRBD1 (5 bases). The V gene's germline CDR1 is KGHSH and CDR2 LQKENI. The CDR3 sequence is 13 residues long. The germline V and J ends were trimmed by 4 bases and 6 bases, with 9 bases remaining between them.